This TCR beta chain was observed in a study of blood T cell repertoires in COVID-19. Overall study: From T cells, B-cell-depleted T cells, or PBMCs came the material, which was cDNA or gDNA.

V was cut by 0 bases and J by 4 bases, with 9 bases left in between. Germline V lookup: CDR1 SGHTA, CDR2 FQGNSA. This CDR3 spans 14 amino acids. Some clones are missing from TCRdb's copy, which holds only in-frame ones; the method was immunoSEQ multiplex PCR. The sample yields 190,000 or so clones, more than 70% seen once. The J gene is TRBJ1-1, the V gene TRBV7-2; D uncertain. The receptor was derived from a man aged 50-60 years with active or convalescent COVID-19. The specimen was peripheral blood. As DNA, the CDR3 is TGTGCCAGCAGCTTAGCAGAGAGGGTCACTGAAGCTTTCTTT. Translation gives CASSLAERVTEAFF.